The rows below give T cell receptor beta chains drawn from one sample of a study of blood T cell repertoires in COVID-19. Generated by immunoSEQ multiplex PCR, the TCRdb table keeps only in-frame clones and is missing some. Here the sample spans around 150,000 clones, around 81% being singletons. Sequencing was done on a sample of peripheral blood. The receptors come from a man in his 60s with active or convalescent COVID-19. Each CDR3 is given with its conserved first and last residue.

V gene: TRBV24-1
CDR3 protein: CATSAGIEQPQHF

V gene: TRBV6-5
CDR3 protein: CASSLTGTVSSPLHF

V gene: TRBV3-1/TRBV3-2
CDR3 protein: CASSPRGGRQPQHF

V gene: TRBV18
CDR3 protein: CASSPEQGTHNEQFF

V gene: TRBV5-5
CDR3 protein: CASTYPGTTGDTQYF

V gene: TRBV10-3
CDR3 protein: CAISVTSGANYEQYF

V gene: TRBV19
CDR3 protein: CASSIGRSNTEAFF

V gene: TRBV3-1/TRBV3-2
CDR3 protein: CASSQVGDRSNYGYTF

V gene: TRBV5-1
CDR3 protein: CASSFKETQYF

V gene: TRBV3-1/TRBV3-2
CDR3 protein: CASRPDFQTGEQYF

V gene: TRBV6-5
CDR3 protein: CASADKSTDTQYF

V gene: TRBV2
CDR3 protein: CATKLDISLEMNTEAFF

V gene: TRBV12-3/TRBV12-4
CDR3 protein: CASSLRGSYTF

V gene: TRBV11-2
CDR3 protein: CASSVAHRGRVYGYTF

V gene: TRBV25-1
CDR3 protein: CASSDTLAGFGEKLFF

V gene: TRBV3-1/TRBV3-2
CDR3 protein: CASSHELWGDSTDTQYF

V gene: TRBV6-5
CDR3 protein: CASNQAYSYNEQFF

V gene: TRBV7-6
CDR3 protein: CASSPEDRGLYEQYF

V gene: TRBV6-5
CDR3 protein: CASSYSGGLYEQYF

V gene: TRBV5-1
CDR3 protein: CASSLGMGSMNTEAFF

V gene: TRBV2
CDR3 protein: CASSDRGGYTDTQYF

V gene: TRBV5-8
CDR3 protein: CASSRQTSWDEKLFF

V gene: TRBV27
CDR3 protein: CASSYSGRAWELFF

V gene: TRBV28
CDR3 protein: CASSFSGAYSNQPQHF

V gene: TRBV5-5
CDR3 protein: CASSPLVAQPQHF

V gene: TRBV11-2
CDR3 protein: CASARLSGGLNEQFF

V gene: TRBV6-1
CDR3 protein: CASSVGTSGGLSYEQYF

V gene: TRBV5-1
CDR3 protein: CASSPGGTGKETQYF

V gene: TRBV6-1
CDR3 protein: CASSDPYRGTEAFF

V gene: TRBV19
CDR3 protein: CASTKGGTGANVLTF

V gene: TRBV7-9
CDR3 protein: CASSFGGSRTGYTF